The 12 T cell receptor beta chains listed next were all sequenced from one sample in a study of shared clonotypes between healthy human individuals. The protocol was immunoSEQ multiplex PCR, while the TCRdb copy is restricted to in-frame clones and leaves out a portion. The sample contains around 100,000 clones, about 67% of which appear only once. Material for sequencing was memory CD8+ T cells sorted from blood. The sample's subset: CD45RO+ cells pooled with CCR7-negative TemRA cells. All receptors come from a woman between 25 and 40 years old in good health.

This chain uses TRBV28 with TRBJ2-7, with D possibly TRBD1 on 6 matching bases. Trimming stripped 3 bases from V and 2 bases from J, with 14 bases between. This CDR3 has 15 residues. Germline CDR1 and CDR2: MDHEN and SYDVKM. CDR3 sequence (DNA): TGTGCCAGCAGTTTTGACAGGAGCAGAACCTACGAGCAGTACTTC. As protein: CASSFDRSRTYEQYF. Full variable domain (rest looked up from reference TRBV28 and TRBJ2-7): DVKVTQSSRYLVKRTGEKVFLECVQDMDHENMFWYRQDPGLGLRLIYFSYDVKMKEKGDIPEGYSVSREKKERFSLILESASTNQTSMYLCASSFDRSRTYEQYFGPGTRLTVT.

V and J are TRBV7-9 and TRBJ1-5, with D possibly TRBD1 on 6 matching bases. The CDR3 is 15 residues long. Trimming took off 1 base at V and 4 bases at J, with 11 bases between the two ends. Germline V gene data show CDR1 as SEHNR and CDR2 as FQNEAQ (reference sequence). CDR3 loop: CASSLGGHENQPQHF. CDR3 DNA: TGTGCCAGCAGCTTAGGGGGACACGAGAATCAGCCCCAGCATTTT.

This chain links TRBV29-1 with TRBJ1-3; D is perhaps TRBD1 (5 bases). The CDR3 has 19 residues. Trimming removed 0 bases at V and 0 bases at J, with 21 bases between. Looked up from germline, CDR1 is SQVTM and CDR2 is ANQGSEA. CDR3 coding DNA: TGCAGCGTTGAAGATTACCCAACTGACAGCCCCGACTCTGGAAACACCATATATTTT. Its translation: CSVEDYPTDSPDSGNTIYF.

The CDR3, as DNA: TGCGCCAGCAGCCTCCGGGACAGGGGGTCAGGCACTGAAGCTTTCTTT. The encoded protein is CASSLRDRGSGTEAFF. The J gene is TRBJ1-1, the V gene TRBV5-1, with 11 positions matching TRBD1. Per the germline V gene, CDR1 is SGHRS and CDR2 is YFSETQ. The CDR3 loop spans 16 amino acids. V shed 4 bases and J 4 bases; nucleotides not matched to a gene: 9.

The J gene is TRBJ2-7, the V gene TRBV4-1; D is tentatively TRBD1 or TRBD2 (5 bases each). The CDR3 is 14 amino acids. Trimming removed 0 bases at V and 3 bases at J, with 9 bases between. Germline-derived CDR1 and CDR2 are MGHRA and YSYEKL. CDR3 amino acids: CASSQEAGSYEQYF. CDR3 nucleotides: TGCGCCAGCAGCCAAGAGGCAGGGAGCTACGAGCAGTACTTC.

The genes are TRBV10-1 and TRBJ2-2; possible D gene TRBD2, 6 bases. The CDR3 extends over 16 amino acids. Germline V CDR1 and CDR2: WNHNN, SYGVQD (reference sequence). The V gene lost 2 bases and the J gene lost 10 bases, with 20 bases spanning the gap. This CDR3 is CASSERLAKPPAELFF. The CDR3 DNA is TGCGCCAGCAGTGAGCGGCTAGCGAAACCACCGGCGGAGCTGTTTTTT.

The genes are TRBV19 and TRBJ2-5, with D uncertain. The J call is doubtful: the DNA matches TRBJ2-7 better. The CDR3 has 13 amino acids. The germline CDR1 and CDR2 sequences are LNHDA and SQIVND (reference sequence). The CDR3 DNA follows: TGTGCCAGTAGAGGGAACGGGCCCTACGAGCAGTACTTC. Protein sequence: CASRGNGPYEQYF.

The chain employs TRBV6-5 and TRBJ2-3, with no clear D. Trimming shortened V by 5 bases and J by 0 bases, and 6 bases separated the two germline ends. The CDR3 covers 13 residues. The V gene's germline CDR1 is MNHEY and CDR2 SVGAGI. CDR3 DNA sequence: TGTGCCAGCAGTCTGGACAGCACAGATACGCAGTATTTT. Its translation is CASSLDSTDTQYF.

The V and J genes are TRBV6-5 and TRBJ1-1; possibly TRBD1 for D (6 bases). The length of the CDR3 is 12 residues. V gave up 6 bases and J gave up 7 bases, with 12 bases separating them. CDR1 is MNHEY and CDR2 is SVGAGI in the germline V gene. The DNA of the CDR3 is TGTGCCAGCAGCAAGAACAGGGATGAAGCTTTCTTT. Translation: CASSKNRDEAFF.

The J gene is TRBJ1-2, the V gene TRBV19, with 7 bases matching TRBD1. This CDR3 is built from 12 residues. V gave up 6 bases and J gave up 9 bases; unmatched junction bases: 7. Germline V lookup: CDR1 LNHDA, CDR2 SQIVND (reference sequence). The CDR3 DNA reads TGTGCCAGTAGCCTCGTACAGGGGCGCTACACCTTC. This encodes CASSLVQGRYTF.

The chain uses TRBV6-6 and TRBJ2-7; a weak D match, TRBD2 (6 bases). Between the trimmed V and J ends, which lost 6 bases and 7 bases, there was a span of 22 bases. The CDR3 totals 15 residues. The germline gives CDR1 MNHNY, CDR2 SVGAGI (reference sequence). CDR3 loop: CASSTEGLLGGEQYF. CDR3 nucleotides: TGTGCCAGCAGCACGGAAGGACTCCTCGGGGGAGAGCAGTACTTC.

The chain employs TRBV29-1 and TRBJ2-7; weak D call: TRBD1 (5 bases). V was trimmed by 4 bases and J by 0 bases, leaving 10 bases between them. This CDR3 is built from 13 residues. Germline V gene sequence: CDR1 SQVTM, CDR2 ANQGSEA. CDR3 nucleotides: TGCAGCGTTGCCGGACAAACCTCCTACGAGCAGTACTTC. It is translated as CSVAGQTSYEQYF.